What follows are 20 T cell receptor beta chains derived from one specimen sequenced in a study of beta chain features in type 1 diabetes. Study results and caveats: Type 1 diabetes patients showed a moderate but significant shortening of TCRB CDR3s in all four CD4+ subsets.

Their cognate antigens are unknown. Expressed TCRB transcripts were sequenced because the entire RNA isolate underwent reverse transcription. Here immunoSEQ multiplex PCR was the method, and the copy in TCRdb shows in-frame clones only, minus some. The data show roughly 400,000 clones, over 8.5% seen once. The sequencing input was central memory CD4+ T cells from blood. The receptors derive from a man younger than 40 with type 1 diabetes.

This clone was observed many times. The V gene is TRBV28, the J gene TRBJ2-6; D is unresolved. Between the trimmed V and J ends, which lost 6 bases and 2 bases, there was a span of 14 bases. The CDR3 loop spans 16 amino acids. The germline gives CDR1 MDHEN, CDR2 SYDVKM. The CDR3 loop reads CASRRPGGTGANVLTF. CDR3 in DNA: TGTGCCAGCAGACGCCCGGGTGGGACTGGGGCCAACGTCCTGACTTTC.

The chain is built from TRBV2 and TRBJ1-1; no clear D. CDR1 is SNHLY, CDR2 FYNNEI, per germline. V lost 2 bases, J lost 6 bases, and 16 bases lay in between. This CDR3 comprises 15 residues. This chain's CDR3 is CASSEYAPKDAEAFF. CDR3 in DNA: TGTGCCAGCAGTGAATACGCCCCGAAGGACGCTGAAGCTTTCTTT.

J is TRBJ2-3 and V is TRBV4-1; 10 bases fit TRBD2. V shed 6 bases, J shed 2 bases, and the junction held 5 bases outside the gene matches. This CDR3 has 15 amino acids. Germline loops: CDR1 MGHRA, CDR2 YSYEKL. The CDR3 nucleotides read TGCGCCAGCAGACTAGCGGGGAAGCTCACAGATACGCAGTATTTT. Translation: CASRLAGKLTDTQYF.

CDR3 in amino acids: CASSLWLAETQYF. DNA for the CDR3: TGCGCCAGCAGCTTGTGGCTAGCGGAGACCCAGTACTTC. This chain joins TRBV5-1 and TRBJ2-5; possibly TRBD2 for D (6 bases). This CDR3 comprises 13 residues. CDR1 and CDR2 (germline): SGHRS, YFSETQ. The V and J ends lost 1 base and 5 bases respectively, with 9 bases between them.

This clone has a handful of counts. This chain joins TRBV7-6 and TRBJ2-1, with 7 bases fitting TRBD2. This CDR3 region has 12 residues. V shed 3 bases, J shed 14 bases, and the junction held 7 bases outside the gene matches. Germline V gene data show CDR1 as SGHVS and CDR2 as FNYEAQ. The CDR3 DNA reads TGTGCCAGCAGCTTTGACGGGGGGAGGGAGTTCTTC. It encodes CASSFDGGREFF.

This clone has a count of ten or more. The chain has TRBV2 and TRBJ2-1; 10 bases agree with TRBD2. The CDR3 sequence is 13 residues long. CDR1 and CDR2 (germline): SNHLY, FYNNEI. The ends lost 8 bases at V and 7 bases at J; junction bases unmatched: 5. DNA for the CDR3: TGTGCCAGCGCTAGCGGGAGATTGAATGAGCAGTTCTTC. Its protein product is CASASGRLNEQFF.

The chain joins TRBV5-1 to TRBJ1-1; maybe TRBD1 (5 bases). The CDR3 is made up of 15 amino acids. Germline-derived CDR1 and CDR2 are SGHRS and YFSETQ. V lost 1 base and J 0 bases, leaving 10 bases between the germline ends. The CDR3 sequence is CASSLLGPLNTEAFF. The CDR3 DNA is TGCGCCAGCAGCTTGTTGGGGCCCTTGAACACTGAAGCTTTCTTT.

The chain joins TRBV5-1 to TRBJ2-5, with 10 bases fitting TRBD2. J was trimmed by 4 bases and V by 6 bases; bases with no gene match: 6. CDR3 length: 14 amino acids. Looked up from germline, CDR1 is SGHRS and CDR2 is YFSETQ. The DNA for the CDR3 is TGCGCCAGCATGCTAGCGGGAGTCAGAGAGACCCAGTACTTC. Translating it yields CASMLAGVRETQYF.

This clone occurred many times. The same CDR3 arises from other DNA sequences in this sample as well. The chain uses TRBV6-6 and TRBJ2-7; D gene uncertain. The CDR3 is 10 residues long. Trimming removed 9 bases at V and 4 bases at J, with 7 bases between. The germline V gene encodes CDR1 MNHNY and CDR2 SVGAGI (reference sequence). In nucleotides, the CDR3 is TGTGCCAGTGGGCCATACGAGCAGTACTTC. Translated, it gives CASGPYEQYF.

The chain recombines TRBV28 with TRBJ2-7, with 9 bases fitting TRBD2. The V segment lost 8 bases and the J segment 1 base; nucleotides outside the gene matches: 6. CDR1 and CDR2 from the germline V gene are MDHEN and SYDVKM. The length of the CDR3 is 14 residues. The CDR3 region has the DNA TGTGCCAGCGGATCGAGCGGGAGGTCCTACGAGCAGTACTTC. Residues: CASGSSGRSYEQYF.

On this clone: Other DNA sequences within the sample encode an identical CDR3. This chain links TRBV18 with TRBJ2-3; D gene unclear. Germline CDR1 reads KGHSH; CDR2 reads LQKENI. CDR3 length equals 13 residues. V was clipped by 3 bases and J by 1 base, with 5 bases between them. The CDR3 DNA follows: TGTGCCAGCTCACCCCGGGGCACAGATACGCAGTATTTT. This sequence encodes CASSPRGTDTQYF.

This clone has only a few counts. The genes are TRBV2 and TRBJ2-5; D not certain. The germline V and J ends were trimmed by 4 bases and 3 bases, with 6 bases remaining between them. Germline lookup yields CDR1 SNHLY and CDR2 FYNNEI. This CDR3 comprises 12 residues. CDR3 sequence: CASSVTEETQYF. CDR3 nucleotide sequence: TGTGCCAGCAGTGTTACAGAAGAGACCCAGTACTTC.

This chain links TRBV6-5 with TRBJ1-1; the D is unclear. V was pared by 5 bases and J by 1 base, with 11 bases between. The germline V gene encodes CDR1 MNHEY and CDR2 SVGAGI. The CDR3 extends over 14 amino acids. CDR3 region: CASSTTGQNTEAFF. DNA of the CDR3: TGTGCCAGCAGTACAACGGGTCAGAACACTGAAGCTTTCTTT.

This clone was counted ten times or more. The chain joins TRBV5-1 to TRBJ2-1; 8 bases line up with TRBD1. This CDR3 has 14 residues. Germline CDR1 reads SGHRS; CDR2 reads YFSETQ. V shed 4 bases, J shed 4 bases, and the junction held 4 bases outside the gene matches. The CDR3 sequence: CASSPGQGYNEQFF. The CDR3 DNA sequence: TGCGCCAGCAGCCCAGGACAGGGTTACAATGAGCAGTTCTTC.

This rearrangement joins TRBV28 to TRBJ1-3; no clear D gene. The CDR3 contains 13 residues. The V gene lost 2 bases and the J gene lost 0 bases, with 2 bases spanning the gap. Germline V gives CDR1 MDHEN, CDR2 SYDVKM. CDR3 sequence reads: CASSLTSGNTIYF. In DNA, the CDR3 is TGTGCCAGCAGTTTAACCTCTGGAAACACCATATATTTT.

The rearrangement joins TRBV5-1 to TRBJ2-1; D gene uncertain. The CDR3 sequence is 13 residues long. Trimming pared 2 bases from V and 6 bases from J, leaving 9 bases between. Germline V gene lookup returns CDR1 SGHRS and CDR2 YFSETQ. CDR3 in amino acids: CASSFIPINEQFF. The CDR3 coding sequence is TGCGCCAGCAGCTTCATACCAATCAATGAGCAGTTCTTC.

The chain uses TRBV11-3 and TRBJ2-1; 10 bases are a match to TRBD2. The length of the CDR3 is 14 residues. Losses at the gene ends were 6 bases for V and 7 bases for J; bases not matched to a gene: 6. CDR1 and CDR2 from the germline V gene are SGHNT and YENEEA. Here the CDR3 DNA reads TGTGCCAGCAGGGAGCGGGAGGGGGGAAATGAGCAGTTCTTC. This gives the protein CASREREGGNEQFF. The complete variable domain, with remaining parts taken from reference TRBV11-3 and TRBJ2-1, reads EAGVVQSPRYKIIEKKQPVAFWCNPISGHNTLYWYLQNLGQGPELLIRYENEEAVDDSQLPKDRFSAERLKGVDSTLKIQPAELGDSAVYLCASREREGGNEQFFGPGTRLTVL.

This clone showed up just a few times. This chain's CDR3 is CASSSNRGGGNSPLHF. The DNA for the CDR3 is TGTGCCAGCAGCTCAAACAGGGGTGGTGGTAATTCACCCCTCCACTTT. This sequence joins TRBV7-9 and TRBJ1-6; 7 positions agree with TRBD1. This CDR3 has 16 residues. Germline loops: CDR1 SEHNR, CDR2 FQNEAQ (reference sequence). V gave up 4 bases and J gave up 6 bases; unmatched junction bases: 9.

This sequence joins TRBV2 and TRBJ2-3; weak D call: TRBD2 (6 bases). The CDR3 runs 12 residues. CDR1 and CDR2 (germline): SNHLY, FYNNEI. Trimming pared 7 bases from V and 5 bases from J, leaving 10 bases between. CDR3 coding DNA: TGTGCCAGCATAGGGACTGAAGATACGCAGTATTTT. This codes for CASIGTEDTQYF.

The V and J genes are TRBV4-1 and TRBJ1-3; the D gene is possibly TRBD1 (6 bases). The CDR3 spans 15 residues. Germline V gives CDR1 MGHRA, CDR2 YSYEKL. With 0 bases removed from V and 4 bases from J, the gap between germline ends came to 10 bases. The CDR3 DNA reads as TGCGCCAGCAGCCAAGATTCCGGGACAGGAAACACCATATATTTT. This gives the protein CASSQDSGTGNTIYF.